This passage covers 6 T cell receptor beta chains from one sample sequenced in a study of T-cell memory formation after mild COVID-19. One entry per CDR3 protein, called by TCRdb with MiXCR from the 5' RACE reads. This sample has 200,000 to 250,000 distinct CDR3 sequences, with around 8.8% found just once. The sample taken for sequencing was PBMCs or a T cell subset sorted from them (not recorded which). These receptors were taken from a man aged 18-30 years who had mild COVID-19 (a few samples of this study predate the infection). Cell type and time point are not known.

V is TRBV7-9 and J is TRBJ1-4; no definite D call. CDR1 is SEHNR, CDR2 FQNEAQ, per germline (reference sequence). V lost 5 bases to trimming and J lost 8 bases, with 12 bases between them. The CDR3 consists of 13 residues. CDR3 coding DNA: TGTGCCAGCAGCGCCCGGCGGTACGAAAAACTGTTTTTT. It is translated as CASSARRYEKLFF.

This clonotype turned up a few times. The V and J genes are TRBV6-2 or TRBV6-3 and TRBJ2-5; D remains unclear. The CDR3 loop spans 15 amino acids. V lost 2 bases and J lost 4, with 14 bases in between. CDR1 and CDR2 from the germline V gene are MNHEY and SVGEGT. CDR3 region: CASSYRPGVVETQYF. The CDR3 bases are TGTGCCAGCAGTTACCGTCCAGGAGTTGTAGAGACCCAGTACTTC.

This clonotype has at least ten counts. The gene calls are TRBV5-1 and TRBJ2-1, with 9 bases aligning to TRBD1. The trim removed 0 bases at V and 9 bases at J, leaving 13 bases unmatched. Germline assignment: CDR1 SGHRS and CDR2 YFSETQ. The CDR3 contains 17 residues. In nucleotides, the CDR3 is TGCGCCAGCAGCTTGGGGATCTCGGGACAGGGTGGTGGTGAGCAGTTCTTC. Its protein is CASSLGISGQGGGEQFF.

Many counts were recorded for this clonotype. The V and J genes are TRBV7-8 and TRBJ2-1; no firm D call. Looked up from germline, CDR1 is SGHVS and CDR2 is FQNEAQ. The CDR3 extends over 13 amino acids. The V end lost 1 base, the J end lost 8 bases, and 9 bases lay between the germline ends. The CDR3 is CASSLVQDDEQFF. The CDR3 DNA sequence: TGTGCCAGCAGCTTAGTGCAAGACGATGAGCAGTTCTTC.

This clonotype was counted ten times or more. The CDR3 reads CASSLEEGASQETQYF. The CDR3 nucleotides are TGTGCCAGCAGCTTAGAGGAGGGGGCGTCCCAAGAGACCCAGTACTTC. This sequence joins TRBV11-2 and TRBJ2-5, with TRBD1 as a possible D gene (7 bases). Trimming shortened V by 0 bases and J by 1 base, and 12 bases separated the two germline ends. CDR3 length equals 16 residues. Germline V gene data show CDR1 as SGHAT and CDR2 as FQNNGV.

There are many counts of this clonotype. The chain has TRBV5-1 and TRBJ2-7; 7 positions agree with TRBD1. V lost 0 bases and J lost 5; bases outside the gene matches: 5. The germline V gene has CDR1 SGHRS and CDR2 YFSETQ. The CDR3 spans 14 residues. CDR3: CASSLEGAGNEQYV. In DNA form, the CDR3 reads TGCGCCAGCAGCTTGGAGGGGGCAGGAAACGAGCAGTACGTC.